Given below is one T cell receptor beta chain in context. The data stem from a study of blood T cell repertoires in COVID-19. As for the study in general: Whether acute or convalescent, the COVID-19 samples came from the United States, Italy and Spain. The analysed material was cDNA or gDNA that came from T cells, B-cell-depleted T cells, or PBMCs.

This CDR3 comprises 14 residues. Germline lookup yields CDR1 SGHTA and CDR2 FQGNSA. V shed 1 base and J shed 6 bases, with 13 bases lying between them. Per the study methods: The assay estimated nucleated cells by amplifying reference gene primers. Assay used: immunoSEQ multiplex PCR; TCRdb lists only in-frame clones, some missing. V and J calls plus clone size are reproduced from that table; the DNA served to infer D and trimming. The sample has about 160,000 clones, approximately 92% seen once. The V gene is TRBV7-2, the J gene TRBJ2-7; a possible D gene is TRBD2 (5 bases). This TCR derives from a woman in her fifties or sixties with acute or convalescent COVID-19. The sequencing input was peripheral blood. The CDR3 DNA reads TGTGCCAGCAGCTTAGATAGCGCCTGGGGCGAGCAGTACTTC. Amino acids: CASSLDSAWGEQYF. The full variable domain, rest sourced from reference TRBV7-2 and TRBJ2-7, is GAGVSQSPSNKVTEKGKDVELRCDPISGHTALYWYRQSLGQGLEFLIYFQGNSAPDKSGLPSDRFSAERTGGSVSTLTIQRTQQEDSAVYLCASSLDSAWGEQYFGPGTRLTVT.